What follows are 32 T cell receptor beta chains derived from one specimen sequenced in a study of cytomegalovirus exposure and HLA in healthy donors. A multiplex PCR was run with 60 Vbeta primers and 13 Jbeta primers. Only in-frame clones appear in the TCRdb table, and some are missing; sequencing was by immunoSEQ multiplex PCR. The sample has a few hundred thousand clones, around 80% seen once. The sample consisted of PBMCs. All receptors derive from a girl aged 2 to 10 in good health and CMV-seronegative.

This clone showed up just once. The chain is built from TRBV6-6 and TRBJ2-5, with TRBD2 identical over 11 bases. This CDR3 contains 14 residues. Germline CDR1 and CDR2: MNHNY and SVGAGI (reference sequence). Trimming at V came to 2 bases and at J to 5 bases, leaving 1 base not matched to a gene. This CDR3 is CASSYGLAGETQYF. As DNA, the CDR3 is TGTGCCAGCAGTTACGGACTAGCGGGCGAGACCCAGTACTTC.

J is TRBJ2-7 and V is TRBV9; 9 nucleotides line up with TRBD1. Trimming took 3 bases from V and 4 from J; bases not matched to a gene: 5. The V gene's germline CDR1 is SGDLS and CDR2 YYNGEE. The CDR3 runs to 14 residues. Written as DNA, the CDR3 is TGTGCCAGCAGCGAGGCCGGGACAGGGTACGAGCAGTACTTC. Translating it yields CASSEAGTGYEQYF.

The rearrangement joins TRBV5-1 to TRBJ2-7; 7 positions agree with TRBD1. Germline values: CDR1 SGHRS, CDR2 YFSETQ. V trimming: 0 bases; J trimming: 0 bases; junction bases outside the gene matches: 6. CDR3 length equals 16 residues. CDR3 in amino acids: CASSLDNRGPSYEQYF. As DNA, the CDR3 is TGCGCCAGCAGCTTGGATAACAGGGGACCCTCCTACGAGCAGTACTTC.

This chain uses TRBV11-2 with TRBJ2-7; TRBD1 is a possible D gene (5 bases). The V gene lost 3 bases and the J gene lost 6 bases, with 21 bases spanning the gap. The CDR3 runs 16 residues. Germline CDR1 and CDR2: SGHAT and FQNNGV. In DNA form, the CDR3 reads TGTGCCAGCAGCTTCCCGACAGCCCCTGTAGGGTTCGAGCAGTACTTC. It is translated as CASSFPTAPVGFEQYF.

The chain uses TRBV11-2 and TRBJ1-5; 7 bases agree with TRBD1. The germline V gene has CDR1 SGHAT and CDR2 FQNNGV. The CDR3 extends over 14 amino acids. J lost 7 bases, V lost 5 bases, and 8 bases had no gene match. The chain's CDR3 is CASSVTGAGQPQHF. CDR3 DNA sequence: TGTGCCAGCAGCGTTACAGGGGCGGGACAGCCCCAGCATTTT.

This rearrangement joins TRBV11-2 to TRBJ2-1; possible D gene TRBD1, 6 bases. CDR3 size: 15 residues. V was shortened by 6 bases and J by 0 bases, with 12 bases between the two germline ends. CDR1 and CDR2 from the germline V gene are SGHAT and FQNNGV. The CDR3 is CASRMTGTSYNEQFF. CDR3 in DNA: TGTGCCAGCAGGATGACAGGAACCTCCTACAATGAGCAGTTCTTC.

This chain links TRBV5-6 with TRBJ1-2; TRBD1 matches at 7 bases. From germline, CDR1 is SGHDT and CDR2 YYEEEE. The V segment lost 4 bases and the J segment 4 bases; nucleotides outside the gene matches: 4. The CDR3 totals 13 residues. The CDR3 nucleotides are TGTGCCAGCAGCCATGACAGGGCCTATGGCTACACCTTC. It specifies CASSHDRAYGYTF.

CDR3 amino acids: CSVGGQGSGYTF. In DNA, the CDR3 is TGCAGCGTTGGGGGACAGGGTTCTGGCTACACCTTC. The chain joins TRBV29-1 to TRBJ1-2; TRBD1 matches at 9 bases. The CDR3 runs to 12 residues. Losses at the gene ends were 4 bases for V and 7 bases for J; bases not matched to a gene: 4. Germline V CDR1 and CDR2: SQVTM, ANQGSEA.

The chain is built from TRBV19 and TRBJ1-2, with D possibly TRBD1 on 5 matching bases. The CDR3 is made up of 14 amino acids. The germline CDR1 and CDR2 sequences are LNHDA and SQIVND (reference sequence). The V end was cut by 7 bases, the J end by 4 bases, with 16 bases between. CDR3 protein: CASNQGVFSYGYTF. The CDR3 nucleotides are TGTGCCAGTAATCAGGGCGTTTTTTCCTATGGCTACACCTTC.

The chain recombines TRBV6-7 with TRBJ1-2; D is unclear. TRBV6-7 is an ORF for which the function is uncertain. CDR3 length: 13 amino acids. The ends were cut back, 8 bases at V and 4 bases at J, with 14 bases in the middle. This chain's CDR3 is CASRLETVYGYTF. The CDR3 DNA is TGTGCCAGCCGTCTGGAGACGGTCTATGGCTACACCTTC.

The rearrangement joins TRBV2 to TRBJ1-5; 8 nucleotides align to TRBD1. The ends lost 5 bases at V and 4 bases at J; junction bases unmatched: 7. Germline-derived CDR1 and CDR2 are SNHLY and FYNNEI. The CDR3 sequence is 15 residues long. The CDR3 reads CASSLQGDPNQPQHF. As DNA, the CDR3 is TGTGCCAGCAGTTTACAGGGGGACCCTAATCAGCCCCAGCATTTT.

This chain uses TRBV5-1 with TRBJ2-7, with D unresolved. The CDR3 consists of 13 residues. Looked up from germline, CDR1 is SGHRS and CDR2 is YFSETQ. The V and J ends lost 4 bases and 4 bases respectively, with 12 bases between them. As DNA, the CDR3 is TGCGCCAGCAGCCAAAGCCCAGGTTACGAGCAGTACTTC. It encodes CASSQSPGYEQYF.

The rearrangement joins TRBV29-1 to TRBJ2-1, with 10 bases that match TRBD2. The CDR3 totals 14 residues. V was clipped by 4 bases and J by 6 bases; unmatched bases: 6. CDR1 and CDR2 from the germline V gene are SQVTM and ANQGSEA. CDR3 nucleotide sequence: TGCAGCGTTGTAGGGACTAGCGCCGCCAATGAGCAGTTCTTC. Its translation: CSVVGTSAANEQFF.

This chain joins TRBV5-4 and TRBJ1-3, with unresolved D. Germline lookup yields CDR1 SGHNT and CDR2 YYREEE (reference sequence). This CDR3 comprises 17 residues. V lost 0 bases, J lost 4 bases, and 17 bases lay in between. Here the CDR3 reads CASSLEAQVNLGNTIYF. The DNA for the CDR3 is TGTGCCAGCAGCTTGGAGGCGCAGGTGAACCTGGGAAACACCATATATTTT.

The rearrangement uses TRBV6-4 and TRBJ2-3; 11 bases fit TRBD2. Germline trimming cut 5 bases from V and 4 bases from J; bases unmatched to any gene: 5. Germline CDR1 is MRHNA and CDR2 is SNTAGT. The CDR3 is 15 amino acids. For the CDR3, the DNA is TGTGCCAGCAGTAAACTAGCGGGAGTATCAGATACGCAGTATTTT. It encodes CASSKLAGVSDTQYF.

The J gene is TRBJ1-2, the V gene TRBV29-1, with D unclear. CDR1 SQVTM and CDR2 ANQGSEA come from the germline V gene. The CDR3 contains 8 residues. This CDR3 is CSSSGYTF. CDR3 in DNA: TGCAGTAGCAGTGGCTACACCTTC. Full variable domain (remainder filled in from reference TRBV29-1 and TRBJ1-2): SAVISQKPSRDICQRGTSLTIQCQVDSQVTMMFWYRQQPGQSLTLIATANQGSEATYESGFVIDKFPISRPNLTFSTLTVSNMSPEDSSIYLCSSSGYTFGSGTRLTVV.

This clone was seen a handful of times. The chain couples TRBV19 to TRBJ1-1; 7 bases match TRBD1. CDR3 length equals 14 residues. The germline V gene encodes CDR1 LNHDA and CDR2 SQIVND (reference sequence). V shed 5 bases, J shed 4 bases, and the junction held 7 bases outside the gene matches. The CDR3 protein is CASSRRGLRTEAFF. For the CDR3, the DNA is TGTGCCAGTAGTCGGAGGGGGCTGCGCACTGAAGCTTTCTTT.

The CDR3 here is CASSIGGLAPRRGETQYF. DNA for the CDR3: TGTGCCAGTAGTATCGGTGGGTTAGCTCCTCGGCGCGGAGAGACCCAGTACTTC. The chain couples TRBV19 to TRBJ2-5, with no clear D. The V end was cut by 3 bases, the J end by 4 bases, with 24 bases between. This CDR3 comprises 18 residues. Germline V CDR1 and CDR2: LNHDA, SQIVND (reference sequence).

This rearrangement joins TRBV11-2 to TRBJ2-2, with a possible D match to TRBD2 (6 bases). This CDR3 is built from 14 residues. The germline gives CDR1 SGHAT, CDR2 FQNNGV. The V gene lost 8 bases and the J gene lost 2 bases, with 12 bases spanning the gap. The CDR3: CASEEGYNTGELFF. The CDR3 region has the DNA TGTGCCAGCGAGGAGGGGTATAACACCGGGGAGCTGTTTTTT.

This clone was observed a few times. The CDR3 protein is CASSATAGKKANYGYTF. The CDR3 coding sequence is TGTGCCAGCAGCGCGACGGCAGGGAAAAAAGCTAACTATGGCTACACCTTC. The genes are TRBV9 and TRBJ1-2, with a weak D call TRBD1 (5 bases). The length of the CDR3 is 17 residues. Germline CDR1 is SGDLS and CDR2 is YYNGEE. Trimming shortened V by 3 bases and J by 0 bases, and 18 bases separated the two germline ends.

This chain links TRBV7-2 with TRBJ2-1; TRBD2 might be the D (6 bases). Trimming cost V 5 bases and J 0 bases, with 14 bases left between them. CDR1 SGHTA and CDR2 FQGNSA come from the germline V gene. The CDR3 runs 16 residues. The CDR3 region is CASSQRPRGSYNEQFF. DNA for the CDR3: TGTGCCAGCAGCCAACGGCCGCGGGGCTCCTACAATGAGCAGTTCTTC.

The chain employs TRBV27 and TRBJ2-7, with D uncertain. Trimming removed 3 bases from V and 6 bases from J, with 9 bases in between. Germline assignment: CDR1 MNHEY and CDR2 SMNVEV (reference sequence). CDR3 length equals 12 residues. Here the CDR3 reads CASSFRRGEQYF. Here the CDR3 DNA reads TGTGCCAGCAGTTTCCGACGCGGCGAGCAGTACTTC.

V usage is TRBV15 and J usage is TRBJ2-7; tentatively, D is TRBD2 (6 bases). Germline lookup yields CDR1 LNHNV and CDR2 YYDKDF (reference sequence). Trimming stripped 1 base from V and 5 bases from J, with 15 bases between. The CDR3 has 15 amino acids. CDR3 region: CATSRGRDGGDEQYF. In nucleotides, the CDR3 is TGTGCCACCAGCAGAGGTCGGGACGGCGGGGACGAGCAGTACTTC.

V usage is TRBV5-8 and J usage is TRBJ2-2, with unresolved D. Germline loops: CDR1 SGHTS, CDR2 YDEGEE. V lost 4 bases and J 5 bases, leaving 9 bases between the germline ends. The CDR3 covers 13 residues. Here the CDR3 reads CASSGESTGELFF. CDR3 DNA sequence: TGTGCCAGCAGCGGTGAGAGTACCGGGGAGCTGTTTTTT.

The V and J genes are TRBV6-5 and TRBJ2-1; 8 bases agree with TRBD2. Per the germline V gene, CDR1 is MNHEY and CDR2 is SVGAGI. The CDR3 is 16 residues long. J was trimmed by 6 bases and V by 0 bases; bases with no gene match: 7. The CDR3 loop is CASSYSRGTSGNEQFF. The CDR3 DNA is TGTGCCAGCAGTTACTCGAGGGGGACTAGTGGCAATGAGCAGTTCTTC.

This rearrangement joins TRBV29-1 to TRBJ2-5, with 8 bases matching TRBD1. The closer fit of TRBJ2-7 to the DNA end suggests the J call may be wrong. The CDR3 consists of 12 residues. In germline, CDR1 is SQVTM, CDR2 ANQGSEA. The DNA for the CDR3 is TGCAGCGTCGGACAGGGTTCCTACGAGCAGTACTTC. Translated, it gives CSVGQGSYEQYF.

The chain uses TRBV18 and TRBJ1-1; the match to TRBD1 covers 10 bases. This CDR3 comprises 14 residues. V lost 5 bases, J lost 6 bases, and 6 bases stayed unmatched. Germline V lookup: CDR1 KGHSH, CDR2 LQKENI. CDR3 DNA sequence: TGTGCCAGCTCAGGGACAGGGGAAGAGGCTGAAGCTTTCTTT. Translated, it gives CASSGTGEEAEAFF.

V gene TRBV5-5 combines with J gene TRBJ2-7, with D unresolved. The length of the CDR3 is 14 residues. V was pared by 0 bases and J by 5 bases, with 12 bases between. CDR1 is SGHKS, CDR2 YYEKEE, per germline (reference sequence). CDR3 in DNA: TGTGCCAGCAGCTTGGCTAGAGTATTCGACGAGCAGTACTTC. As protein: CASSLARVFDEQYF.

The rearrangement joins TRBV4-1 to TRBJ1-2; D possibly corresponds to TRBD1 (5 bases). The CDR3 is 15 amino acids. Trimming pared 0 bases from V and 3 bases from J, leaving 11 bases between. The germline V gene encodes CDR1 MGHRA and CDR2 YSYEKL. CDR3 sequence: CASSQDPAGHYGYTF. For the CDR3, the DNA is TGCGCCAGCAGCCAAGATCCGGCAGGGCACTATGGCTACACCTTC.

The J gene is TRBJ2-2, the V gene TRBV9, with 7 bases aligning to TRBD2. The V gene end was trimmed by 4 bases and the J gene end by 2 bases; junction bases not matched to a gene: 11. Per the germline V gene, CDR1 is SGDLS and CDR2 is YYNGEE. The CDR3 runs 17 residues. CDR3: CASSSPFERGNTGELFF. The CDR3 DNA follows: TGTGCCAGCAGCTCGCCGTTCGAGCGGGGTAACACCGGGGAGCTGTTTTTT.

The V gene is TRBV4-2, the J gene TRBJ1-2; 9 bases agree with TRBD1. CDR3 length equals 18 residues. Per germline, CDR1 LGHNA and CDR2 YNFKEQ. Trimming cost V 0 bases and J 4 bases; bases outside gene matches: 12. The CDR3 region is CASSQEYRRDRAAYGYTF. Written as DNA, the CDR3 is TGTGCCAGCAGCCAAGAATATAGGAGGGACAGGGCGGCCTATGGCTACACCTTC.

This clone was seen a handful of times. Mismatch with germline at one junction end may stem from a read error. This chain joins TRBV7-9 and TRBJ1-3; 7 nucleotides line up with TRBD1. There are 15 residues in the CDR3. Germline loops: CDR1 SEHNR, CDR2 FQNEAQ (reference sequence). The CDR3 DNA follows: TGTTCCAGCAGCTTAGGGACAGTCGACCGAAACACCATATATTTT. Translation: CSSSLGTVDRNTIYF. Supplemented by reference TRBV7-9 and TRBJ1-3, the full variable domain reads DTGVSQNPRHKITKRGQNVTFRCDPISEHNRLYWYRQTLGQGPEFLTYFQNEAQLEKSRLLSDRFSAERPKGSFSTLEIQRTEQGDSAMYLCSSSLGTVDRNTIYFGEGSWLTVV.